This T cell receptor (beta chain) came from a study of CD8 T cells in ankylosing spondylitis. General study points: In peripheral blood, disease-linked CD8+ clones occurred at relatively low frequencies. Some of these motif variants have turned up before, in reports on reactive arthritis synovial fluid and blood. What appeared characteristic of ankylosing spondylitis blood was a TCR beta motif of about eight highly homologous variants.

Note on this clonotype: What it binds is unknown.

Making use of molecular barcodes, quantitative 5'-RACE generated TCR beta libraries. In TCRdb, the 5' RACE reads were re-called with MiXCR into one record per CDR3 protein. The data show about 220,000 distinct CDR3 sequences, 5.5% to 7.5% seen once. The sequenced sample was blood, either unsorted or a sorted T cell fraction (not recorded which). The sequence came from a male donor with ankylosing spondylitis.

This chain's CDR3 is CASSLSRQGLSYQPQHF. The CDR3 bases are TGTGCCAGCAGCCTGAGTCGCCAGGGGCTTTCTTATCAGCCCCAGCATTTT. The J gene is TRBJ1-5, the V gene TRBV3-1; TRBD1 is a possible D gene (6 bases). V shed 4 bases and J shed 5 bases, with 21 bases lying between them. The CDR3 has 17 residues. The germline gives CDR1 LGHDT, CDR2 YNNKEL (reference sequence).